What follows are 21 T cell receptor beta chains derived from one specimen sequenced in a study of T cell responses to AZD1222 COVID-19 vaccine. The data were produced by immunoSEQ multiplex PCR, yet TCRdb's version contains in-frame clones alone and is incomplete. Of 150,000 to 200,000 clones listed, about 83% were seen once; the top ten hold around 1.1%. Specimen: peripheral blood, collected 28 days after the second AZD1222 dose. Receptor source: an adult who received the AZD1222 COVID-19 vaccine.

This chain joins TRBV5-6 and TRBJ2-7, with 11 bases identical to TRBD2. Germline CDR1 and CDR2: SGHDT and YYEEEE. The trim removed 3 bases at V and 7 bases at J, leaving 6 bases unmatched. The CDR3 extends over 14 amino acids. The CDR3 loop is CASSSGLAAMEQYF. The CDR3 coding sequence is TGTGCCAGCAGCTCGGGACTAGCGGCTATGGAGCAGTACTTC.

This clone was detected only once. The CDR3 DNA sequence: TGCGCCAGCAGTGTCTCATCTCCTGGGGCCAACGTCCTGACTTTC. Protein product: CASSVSSPGANVLTF. The chain carries TRBV10-2 and TRBJ2-6; D is unresolved. V was pared by 4 bases and J by 2 bases, with 9 bases between. The CDR3 spans 15 residues. Germline values: CDR1 WSHSY, CDR2 SAAADI.

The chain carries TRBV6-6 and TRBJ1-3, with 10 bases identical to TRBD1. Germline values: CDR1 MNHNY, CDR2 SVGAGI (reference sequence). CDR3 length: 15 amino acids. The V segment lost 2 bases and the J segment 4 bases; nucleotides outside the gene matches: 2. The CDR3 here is CASSYDRGPGNTIYF. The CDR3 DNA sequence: TGTGCCAGCAGTTACGACAGGGGGCCCGGAAACACCATATATTTT.

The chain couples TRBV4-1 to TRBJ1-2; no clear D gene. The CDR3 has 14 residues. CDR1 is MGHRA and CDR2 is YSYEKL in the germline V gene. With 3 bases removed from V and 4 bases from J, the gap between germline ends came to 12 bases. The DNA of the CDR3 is TGCGCCAGCAGCCATGAGATGAGCTTCTATGGCTACACCTTC. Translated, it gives CASSHEMSFYGYTF.

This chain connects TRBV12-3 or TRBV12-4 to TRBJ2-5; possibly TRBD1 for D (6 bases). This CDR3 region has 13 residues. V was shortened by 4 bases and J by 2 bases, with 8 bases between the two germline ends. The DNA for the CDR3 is TGTGCCAGCAGTTCAGGGGTACAAGAGACCCAGTACTTC. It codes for CASSSGVQETQYF.

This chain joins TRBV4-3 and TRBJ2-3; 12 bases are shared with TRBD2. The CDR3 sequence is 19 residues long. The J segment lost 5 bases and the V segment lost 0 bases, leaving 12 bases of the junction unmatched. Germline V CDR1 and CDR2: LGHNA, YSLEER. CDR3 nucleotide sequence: TGCGCCAGCAGCCAAGATCTAGCGGGGGGGCCAGTCAGGGAAGATACGCAGTATTTT. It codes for CASSQDLAGGPVREDTQYF.

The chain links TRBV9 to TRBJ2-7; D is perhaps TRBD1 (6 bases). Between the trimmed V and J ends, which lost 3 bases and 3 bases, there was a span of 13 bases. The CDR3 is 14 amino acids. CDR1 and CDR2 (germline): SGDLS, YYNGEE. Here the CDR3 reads CASSASWGHYEQYF. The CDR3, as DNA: TGTGCCAGCAGCGCCAGCTGGGGGCACTACGAGCAGTACTTC.

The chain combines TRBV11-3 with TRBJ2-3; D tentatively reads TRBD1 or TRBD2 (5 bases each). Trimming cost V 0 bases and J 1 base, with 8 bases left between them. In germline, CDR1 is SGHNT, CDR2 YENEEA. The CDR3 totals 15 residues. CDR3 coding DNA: TGTGCCAGCAGCTTAGATCGGGGCCGCACAGATACGCAGTATTTT. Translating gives CASSLDRGRTDTQYF.

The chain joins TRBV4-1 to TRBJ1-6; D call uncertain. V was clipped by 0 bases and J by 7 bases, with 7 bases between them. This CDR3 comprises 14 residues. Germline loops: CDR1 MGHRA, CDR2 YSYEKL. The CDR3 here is CASSQDYTNSPLHF. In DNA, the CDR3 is TGCGCCAGCAGCCAAGATTATACGAATTCACCCCTCCACTTT.

The CDR3 DNA follows: TGTGCCAGCAGCTACGGGACAGGGGAATCCTACGAGCAGTACTTC. Translating it yields CASSYGTGESYEQYF. V gene TRBV7-2 combines with J gene TRBJ2-7; 10 bases match TRBD1. J lost 1 base, V lost 4 bases, and 4 bases had no gene match. This CDR3 is 15 amino acids long. CDR1 SGHTA and CDR2 FQGNSA come from the germline V gene.

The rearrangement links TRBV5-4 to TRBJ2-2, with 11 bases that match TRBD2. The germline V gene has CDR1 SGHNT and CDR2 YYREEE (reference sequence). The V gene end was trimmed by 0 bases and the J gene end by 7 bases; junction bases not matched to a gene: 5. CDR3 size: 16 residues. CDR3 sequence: CASSLGASGGIGELFF. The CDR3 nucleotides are TGTGCCAGCAGCTTGGGGGCTAGCGGGGGGATCGGGGAGCTGTTTTTT.

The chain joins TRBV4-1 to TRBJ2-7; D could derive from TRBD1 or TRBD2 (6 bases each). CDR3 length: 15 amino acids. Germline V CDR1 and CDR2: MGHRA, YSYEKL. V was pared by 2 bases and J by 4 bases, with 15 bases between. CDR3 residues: CASSQPTGRYYEQYF. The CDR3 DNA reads TGCGCCAGCAGCCAACCCACAGGGAGGTATTACGAGCAGTACTTC.

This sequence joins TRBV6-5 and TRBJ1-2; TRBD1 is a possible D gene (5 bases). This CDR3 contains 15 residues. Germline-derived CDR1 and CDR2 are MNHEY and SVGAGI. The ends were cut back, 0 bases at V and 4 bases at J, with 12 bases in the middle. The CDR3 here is CASSYSGDFIYGYTF. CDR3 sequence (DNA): TGTGCCAGCAGTTACTCTGGGGACTTTATCTATGGCTACACCTTC.

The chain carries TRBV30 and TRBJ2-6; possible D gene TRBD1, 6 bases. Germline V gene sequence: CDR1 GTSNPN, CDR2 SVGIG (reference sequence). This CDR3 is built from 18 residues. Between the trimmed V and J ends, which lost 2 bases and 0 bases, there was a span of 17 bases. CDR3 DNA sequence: TGTGCCTGGAGTTCGACAGGATTACCAGTCTCTGGGGCCAACGTCCTGACTTTC. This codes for CAWSSTGLPVSGANVLTF.

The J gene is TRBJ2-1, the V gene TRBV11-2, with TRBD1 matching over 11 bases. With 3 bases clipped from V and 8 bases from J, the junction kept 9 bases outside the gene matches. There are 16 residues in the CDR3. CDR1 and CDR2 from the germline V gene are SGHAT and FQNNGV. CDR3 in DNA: TGTGCCAGCAGCTTGACCGGGACAGGGGGTTTCGATGAGCAGTTCTTC. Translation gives CASSLTGTGGFDEQFF.

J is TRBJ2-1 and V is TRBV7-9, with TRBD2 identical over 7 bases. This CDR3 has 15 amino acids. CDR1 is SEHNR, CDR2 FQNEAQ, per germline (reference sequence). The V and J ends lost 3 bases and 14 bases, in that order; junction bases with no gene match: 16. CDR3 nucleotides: TGTGCCAGCAGCTTGGGAGGACCCCGCGGACTAGAGAAGTTCTTC. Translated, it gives CASSLGGPRGLEKFF.

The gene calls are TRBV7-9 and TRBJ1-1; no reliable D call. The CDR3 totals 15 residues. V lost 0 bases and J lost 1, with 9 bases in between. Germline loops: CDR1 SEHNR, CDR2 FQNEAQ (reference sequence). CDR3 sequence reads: CASSLASPGNTEAFF. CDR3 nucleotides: TGTGCCAGCAGCTTAGCCTCCCCCGGGAACACTGAAGCTTTCTTT.

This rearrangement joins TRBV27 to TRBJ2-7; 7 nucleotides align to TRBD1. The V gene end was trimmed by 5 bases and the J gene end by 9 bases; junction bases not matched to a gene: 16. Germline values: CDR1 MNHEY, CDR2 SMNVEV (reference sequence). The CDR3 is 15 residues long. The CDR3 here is CASSPRQGKSQWQYF. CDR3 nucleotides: TGTGCCAGCAGTCCACGACAGGGAAAGTCCCAATGGCAGTACTTC.

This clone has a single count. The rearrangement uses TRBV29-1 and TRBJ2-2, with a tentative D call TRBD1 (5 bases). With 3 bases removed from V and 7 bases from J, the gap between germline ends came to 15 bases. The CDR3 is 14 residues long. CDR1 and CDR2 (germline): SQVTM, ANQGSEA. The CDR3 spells CSVEVRRQGGELFF. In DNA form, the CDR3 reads TGCAGCGTTGAGGTCCGTCGGCAGGGCGGGGAGCTGTTTTTT.

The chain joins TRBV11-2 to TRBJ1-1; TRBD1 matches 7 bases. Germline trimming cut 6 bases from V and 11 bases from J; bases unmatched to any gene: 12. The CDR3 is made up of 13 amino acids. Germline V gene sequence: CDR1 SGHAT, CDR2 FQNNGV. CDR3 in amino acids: CASRMIRGVAAFF. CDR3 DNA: TGTGCCAGCAGAATGATCAGGGGGGTAGCGGCTTTCTTT.

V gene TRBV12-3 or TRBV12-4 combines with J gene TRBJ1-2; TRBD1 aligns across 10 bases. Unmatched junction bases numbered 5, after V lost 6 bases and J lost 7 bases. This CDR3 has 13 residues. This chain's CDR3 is CASSWDRGFGYTF. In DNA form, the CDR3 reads TGTGCCAGCAGCTGGGACAGGGGCTTTGGCTACACCTTC.